These 30 T cell receptor beta chains were sequenced from one sample in a study of blood T cell repertoires in COVID-19. Assay used: immunoSEQ multiplex PCR; TCRdb lists only in-frame clones, some missing. The data contain about 260,000 clones, 85% to 90% of them singletons. The sequenced sample consisted of peripheral blood. These receptors were taken from a middle-aged woman with acute or convalescent COVID-19.

The rearrangement joins TRBV5-6 to TRBJ2-3, with a possible D match to TRBD1 (6 bases). Trimming stripped 4 bases from V and 1 base from J, with 13 bases between. This CDR3 is built from 15 residues. CDR1 and CDR2 from the germline V gene are SGHDT and YYEEEE. CDR3 nucleotide sequence: TGTGCCAGCAGCGCGCCGCACAGGGGCACAGATACGCAGTATTTT. It specifies CASSAPHRGTDTQYF.

About this clone: Other DNA sequences from this sample encode an identical CDR3 as well. This chain uses TRBV6-2 or TRBV6-3 with TRBJ1-1; D not resolved. The CDR3 runs 14 residues. Germline CDR1 reads MNHEY; CDR2 reads SVGEGT. V lost 2 bases and J 1 base, leaving 8 bases between the germline ends. The CDR3 DNA follows: TGTGCCAGCAGTTACGGGCGCCAGAACACTGAAGCTTTCTTT. This encodes CASSYGRQNTEAFF.

This CDR3 reads CASSESQGTVYGYTF. CDR3 nucleotides: TGTGCCAGCAGTGAATCCCAGGGCACGGTCTATGGCTACACCTTC. The chain joins TRBV2 to TRBJ1-2, with D possibly being TRBD1 (5 bases). Trimming shortened V by 2 bases and J by 4 bases, and 14 bases separated the two germline ends. The CDR3 runs 15 residues. In germline, CDR1 is SNHLY, CDR2 FYNNEI.

CDR3 in DNA: TGTGCCAGTAGTCCACGCGGGGCCCTAAGCACAGATACGCAGTATTTT. This sequence encodes CASSPRGALSTDTQYF. V usage is TRBV19 and J usage is TRBJ2-3; weak D call: TRBD2 (6 bases). The CDR3 length is 16 residues. Germline lookup yields CDR1 LNHDA and CDR2 SQIVND (reference sequence). Trimming removed 5 bases from V and 0 bases from J, with 15 bases in between.

The chain is built from TRBV28 and TRBJ1-6, with 7 nucleotides matching TRBD1. Germline trimming cut 6 bases from V and 0 bases from J; bases unmatched to any gene: 8. The germline V gene has CDR1 MDHEN and CDR2 SYDVKM. The CDR3 runs 17 residues. CDR3 sequence reads: CASSPTAGGSYNSPLHF. DNA of the CDR3: TGTGCCAGCAGCCCGACAGCAGGGGGCTCCTATAATTCACCCCTCCACTTT.

This chain uses TRBV12-3 or TRBV12-4 with TRBJ2-3, with D perhaps TRBD1 (5 bases). Trimming pared 5 bases from V and 1 base from J, leaving 7 bases between. This CDR3 spans 13 amino acids. The CDR3 DNA is TGTGCCAGCAGTCCCAGGGGCACAGATACGCAGTATTTT. This translates into CASSPRGTDTQYF.

V gene TRBV2 combines with J gene TRBJ1-2, with TRBD1 as a possible D gene (6 bases). The CDR3 loop spans 12 amino acids. Germline CDR1 is SNHLY and CDR2 is FYNNEI. Trimming removed 6 bases from V and 6 bases from J, with 11 bases in between. CDR3 in amino acids: CASRQGSDGYTF. The CDR3 DNA reads TGTGCCAGCAGACAGGGAAGTGATGGCTACACCTTC.

The chain carries TRBV20-1 and TRBJ1-1; 10 bases are shared with TRBD1. V lost 3 bases and J lost 0; bases outside the gene matches: 4. CDR1 DFQATT and CDR2 SNEGSKA come from the germline V gene (reference sequence). The CDR3 sequence is 15 residues long. The CDR3 sequence is CSASLTGGMNTEAFF. CDR3 coding DNA: TGCAGTGCTAGTCTGACAGGGGGCATGAACACTGAAGCTTTCTTT.

This chain links TRBV5-1 with TRBJ2-1; TRBD2 matches at 10 bases. The CDR3 consists of 14 residues. The V and J ends lost 1 base and 8 bases, in that order; junction bases with no gene match: 3. Germline assignment: CDR1 SGHRS and CDR2 YFSETQ. The CDR3 nucleotides are TGCGCCAGCAGCTTGAGGCTAGCGGGGGATGAGCAGTTCTTC. Protein product: CASSLRLAGDEQFF.

V usage is TRBV10-3 and J usage is TRBJ1-4; D possibly corresponds to TRBD1 (6 bases). In germline, CDR1 is ENHRY, CDR2 SYGVKD. V was trimmed by 10 bases and J by 6 bases, leaving 18 bases between them. The CDR3 is 14 amino acids. CDR3 protein: CATPLGGLHEKLFF. Here the CDR3 DNA reads TGTGCCACTCCTTTAGGGGGATTACATGAAAAACTGTTTTTT.

V gene TRBV6-6 combines with J gene TRBJ1-5, with TRBD1 as a possible D gene (5 bases). CDR3 length equals 16 residues. The V and J ends lost 4 bases and 1 base respectively, with 14 bases between them. The germline V gene has CDR1 MNHNY and CDR2 SVGAGI (reference sequence). DNA for the CDR3: TGTGCCAGCAGTTCGCGTCGGGGGTCGAGCAATCAGCCCCAGCATTTT. Encoded protein: CASSSRRGSSNQPQHF.

This clone showed up just once. The chain uses TRBV7-9 and TRBJ1-4, with D possibly being TRBD1 (6 bases). The V gene lost 3 bases and the J gene lost 3 bases, with 8 bases spanning the gap. The CDR3 runs 14 residues. The germline V gene encodes CDR1 SEHNR and CDR2 FQNEAQ (reference sequence). CDR3 in amino acids: CASSLTGPNEKLFF. The CDR3 nucleotides read TGTGCCAGCAGCTTGACAGGCCCTAATGAAAAACTGTTTTTT.

The genes are TRBV6-5 and TRBJ1-1; 9 positions match TRBD1. The CDR3 spans 14 residues. Trimming took 4 bases from V and 4 from J; bases not matched to a gene: 4. In germline, CDR1 is MNHEY, CDR2 SVGAGI. The CDR3 sequence is CASSLGQGVTEAFF. Here the CDR3 DNA reads TGTGCCAGCAGTTTGGGACAGGGAGTCACTGAAGCTTTCTTT.

A note on this clone: The identical CDR3 is also encoded by other nucleotide sequences in the sample. This rearrangement joins TRBV25-1 to TRBJ1-2; D perhaps matches TRBD1 (5 bases). CDR3 length: 15 residues. CDR1 and CDR2 from the germline V gene are MGHDK and SYGVNS. V lost 3 bases and J 5 bases, leaving 16 bases between the germline ends. The CDR3 spells CASSDSTGGGYGYTF. CDR3 coding DNA: TGTGCCAGCAGTGATTCTACCGGGGGGGGGTATGGCTACACCTTC.

V gene TRBV10-3 combines with J gene TRBJ1-5; TRBD1 matches at 8 bases. The CDR3 has 14 amino acids. Losses at the gene ends were 7 bases for V and 5 bases for J; bases not matched to a gene: 7. The germline V gene has CDR1 ENHRY and CDR2 SYGVKD. The CDR3 DNA reads as TGTGCCATCAAGGGGACAGGTTTGGATCAGCCCCAGCATTTT. This encodes CAIKGTGLDQPQHF.

In its sample, this clone was seen a few times. The V gene is TRBV24-1, the J gene TRBJ1-2, with 10 bases that match TRBD1. This CDR3 contains 15 residues. Germline CDR1 KGHDR, CDR2 SFDVKD. The ends lost 7 bases at V and 2 bases at J; junction bases unmatched: 6. The CDR3 is CATSEGQGLNYGYTF. CDR3 sequence (DNA): TGTGCCACCAGCGAGGGACAGGGGCTAAACTATGGCTACACCTTC.

This clone was seen a few times. Likely a read error: the CDR3 ends without its conserved phenylalanine or tryptophan. The DNA is omitted, as the CDR3 cannot be located on it reliably, and the CDR3 follows TCRdb's listing. This chain joins TRBV5-6 and TRBJ2-7; no DNA check was done on the table's D call, TRBD1. Germline loops: CDR1 SGHDT, CDR2 YYEEEE. The CDR3 is made up of 11 amino acids, end residues included. CDR3 in amino acids: CASSLAWDRSG.

The V gene is TRBV7-6, the J gene TRBJ1-6; D ambiguous. The germline V gene encodes CDR1 SGHVS and CDR2 FNYEAQ. Trimming left V 1 base short and J 7 bases short, with 11 bases between. The CDR3 extends over 15 amino acids. As DNA, the CDR3 is TGTGCCAGCAGCTTAGGCGCTATCCCCAATTCACCCCTCCACTTT. It translates to CASSLGAIPNSPLHF.

The chain has TRBV3-1 (or the pseudogene TRBV3-2) and TRBJ1-6; D might be TRBD1 (5 bases). The V gene's germline CDR1 is LGHDT and CDR2 YNNKEL (reference sequence). The CDR3 contains 19 residues. Trimming cost V 1 base and J 9 bases, with 25 bases left between them. CDR3: CASSQAWGVSDAIFSPLHF. The CDR3, as DNA: TGTGCCAGCAGCCAAGCCTGGGGCGTTTCGGACGCTATATTTTCACCCCTCCACTTT.

The CDR3 coding sequence is TGCGCCAGCAGCCAAGTAACCACGCGGGAGACCCAGTACTTC. Translated: CASSQVTTRETQYF. This rearrangement joins TRBV4-1 to TRBJ2-5; no reliable D call. Germline V gene data show CDR1 as MGHRA and CDR2 as YSYEKL. The ends were cut back, 1 base at V and 5 bases at J, with 11 bases in the middle. The CDR3 totals 14 residues.

Only a few counts were recorded for this clone. The V gene is TRBV5-1, the J gene TRBJ1-2; D may be TRBD1 (5 bases). The germline V gene has CDR1 SGHRS and CDR2 YFSETQ. Trimming shortened V by 2 bases and J by 3 bases, and 11 bases separated the two germline ends. The CDR3 is 14 amino acids. CDR3 loop: CASSLSGSDYGYTF. CDR3 DNA: TGCGCCAGCAGCTTATCAGGGTCCGACTATGGCTACACCTTC.

The chain carries TRBV7-8 and TRBJ1-4; D call uncertain. The length of the CDR3 is 15 residues. Germline V gives CDR1 SGHVS, CDR2 FQNEAQ. V gave up 3 bases and J gave up 7 bases, with 15 bases separating them. The CDR3 here is CASSFRRAIGEKLFF. CDR3 DNA: TGTGCCAGCAGCTTTAGGAGGGCTATAGGTGAAAAACTGTTTTTT.

The chain employs TRBV24-1 and TRBJ2-1, with 9 positions matching TRBD1. This CDR3 is 17 amino acids long. From germline, CDR1 is KGHDR and CDR2 SFDVKD. With V trimmed by 4 bases and J by 8 bases, 14 bases remained unmatched. CDR3 loop: CATSDRTGTGKGDEQFF. Written as DNA, the CDR3 is TGTGCCACCAGTGACCGCACCGGGACAGGGAAAGGAGATGAGCAGTTCTTC.

The chain recombines TRBV6-6 with TRBJ1-1; perhaps TRBD1 as D (5 bases). This CDR3 comprises 14 residues. Germline lookup yields CDR1 MNHNY and CDR2 SVGAGI (reference sequence). The V and J ends lost 7 bases and 4 bases respectively, with 16 bases between them. The CDR3 bases are TGTGCCAGCAAAGATTCGAGGCAGGGCACTGAAGCTTTCTTT. Translation gives CASKDSRQGTEAFF.

This chain uses TRBV18 with TRBJ1-1, with D possibly matching TRBD1 (6 bases). Trimming took off 0 bases at V and 0 bases at J, with 11 bases between the two ends. CDR1 KGHSH and CDR2 LQKENI come from the germline V gene. This CDR3 spans 16 amino acids. The CDR3 reads CASSPPPGVMNTEAFF. The CDR3 nucleotides read TGTGCCAGCTCACCACCCCCAGGGGTAATGAACACTGAAGCTTTCTTT. The complete variable domain, with remaining parts taken from reference TRBV18 and TRBJ1-1, reads NAGVMQNPRHLVRRRGQEARLRCSPMKGHSHVYWYRQLPEEGLKFMVYLQKENIIDESGMPKERFSAEFPKEGPSILRIQQVVRGDSAAYFCASSPPPGVMNTEAFFGQGTRLTVV.

This clone was observed a handful of times. This chain joins TRBV2 and TRBJ1-4; TRBD1 matches 12 bases. Losses at the gene ends were 8 bases for V and 9 bases for J; bases not matched to a gene: 7. The CDR3 has 14 amino acids. From germline, CDR1 is SNHLY and CDR2 FYNNEI. The CDR3 DNA sequence: TGTGCCAGCGATGAGGGACAGGGGGCGAAAAAACTGTTTTTT. Protein: CASDEGQGAKKLFF.

The chain joins TRBV12-3 or TRBV12-4 to TRBJ1-4; a weak D match, TRBD1 (5 bases). The CDR3 is made up of 13 amino acids. V was trimmed by 9 bases and J by 5 bases, leaving 13 bases between them. The CDR3 nucleotides read TGTGCCAGTGCCCAGGGCCCCAATGAAAAACTGTTTTTT. This codes for CASAQGPNEKLFF.

The gene calls are TRBV30 and TRBJ1-2; 7 bases are shared with TRBD1. CDR1 is GTSNPN, CDR2 SVGIG, per germline (reference sequence). V lost 7 bases, J lost 0 bases, and 5 bases stayed unmatched. The CDR3 has 13 residues. This CDR3 reads CALNRGSNYGYTF. The DNA for the CDR3 is TGTGCCTTAAACAGGGGCTCTAACTATGGCTACACCTTC.

V gene TRBV12-3 or TRBV12-4 combines with J gene TRBJ2-5; D ambiguous. The germline V and J ends were trimmed by 3 bases and 1 base, with 6 bases remaining between them. The CDR3 sequence is 13 residues long. For the CDR3, the DNA is TGTGCCAGCAGTTTTTGGGCCCAAGAGACCCAGTACTTC. Protein: CASSFWAQETQYF.

The chain employs TRBV7-9 and TRBJ2-5; a weak D match, TRBD1 (5 bases). Germline V gene data show CDR1 as SEHNR and CDR2 as FQNEAQ (reference sequence). The V gene lost 0 bases and the J gene lost 2 bases, with 7 bases spanning the gap. The CDR3 loop spans 14 amino acids. The CDR3 region is CASSLAPGQETQYF. The CDR3 DNA is TGTGCCAGCAGCTTAGCTCCAGGGCAAGAGACCCAGTACTTC.